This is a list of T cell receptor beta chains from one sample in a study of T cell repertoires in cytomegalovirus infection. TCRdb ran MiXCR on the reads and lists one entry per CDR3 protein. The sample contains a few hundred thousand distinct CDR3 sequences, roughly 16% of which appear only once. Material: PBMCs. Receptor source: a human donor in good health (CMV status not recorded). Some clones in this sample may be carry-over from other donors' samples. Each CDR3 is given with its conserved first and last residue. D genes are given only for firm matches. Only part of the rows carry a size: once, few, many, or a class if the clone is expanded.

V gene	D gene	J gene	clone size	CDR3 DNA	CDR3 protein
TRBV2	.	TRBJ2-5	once	TGTGCCAGCAGGCGGGGCCCAAGCGAAGAGACCCAGTACTTC	CASRRGPSEETQYF
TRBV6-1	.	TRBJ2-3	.	TGTGCCAGCAGTGTAGGGGGGGCAGGGGGTGATACGCAGTATTTT	CASSVGGAGGDTQYF
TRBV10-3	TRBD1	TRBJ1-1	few	TGTGCCATCAGTGAGTCGACAGGGGTGGTCATGGGCACTGAAGCTTTCTTT	CAISESTGVVMGTEAFF
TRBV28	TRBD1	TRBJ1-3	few	TGTGCCAGCAGTTACAGGGGAAACATATATTTT	CASSYRGNIYF
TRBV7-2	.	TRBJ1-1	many	TGTGCCAGCAGCTTAAACGGGGATATGAACACTGAAGCTTTCTTT	CASSLNGDMNTEAFF
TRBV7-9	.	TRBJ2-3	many	TGTGCCAGCAGCTTGTACGCGGGACGATCTATTTCAGATACGCAGTATTTT	CASSLYAGRSISDTQYF
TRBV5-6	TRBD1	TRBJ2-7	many	TGTGCCAGCAGCTTGATGGGGACAGGCGCAACCTACGAGCAGTACTTC	CASSLMGTGATYEQYF
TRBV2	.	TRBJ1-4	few	TGTGCCAGCAGTGACACGACTGGTGTGGGAAAACTGTTTTTT	CASSDTTGVGKLFF
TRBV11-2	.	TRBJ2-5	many	TGTGCCAGCAGCTTAGGGAGGGGGCGCGTCGGAGAGACCCAGTACTTC	CASSLGRGRVGETQYF
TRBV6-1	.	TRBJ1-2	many	TGTGCCAGCAGTGAAAGGGGAACGGTTGCCTTC	CASSERGTVAF
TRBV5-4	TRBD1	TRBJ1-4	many	TGTGCCAGCAGCTTCTTGGCAGGGGGCGGTGAAAAACTGTTTTTT	CASSFLAGGGEKLFF
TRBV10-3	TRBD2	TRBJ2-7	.	TGTGCCATCAGCCCGAGACTAGCGGCCTCTACCTACGAGCAGTACTTC	CAISPRLAASTYEQYF
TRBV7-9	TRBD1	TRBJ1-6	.	TGTGCCAGCAGCCCTGGGACAGGGAATAGTTCACCCCTCCACTTT	CASSPGTGNSSPLHF
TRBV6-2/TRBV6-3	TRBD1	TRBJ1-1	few	TGTGCCAGCAGTCCACCGGGACAGCTACACACTGAAGCTTTCTTT	CASSPPGQLHTEAFF
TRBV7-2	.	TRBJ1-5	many	TGTGCCAGCAGCTTCACAGGGCGAGGCAATCAGCCCCAGCATTTT	CASSFTGRGNQPQHF
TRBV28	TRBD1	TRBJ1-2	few	TGTGCCAGCAGTCGAGGGGGCGTTCCCTATGGCTACACCTTC	CASSRGGVPYGYTF
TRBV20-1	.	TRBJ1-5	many	TGCAGTGCTAGGTTCCGAGGGGGCAATCAGCCCCAGCATTTT	CSARFRGGNQPQHF
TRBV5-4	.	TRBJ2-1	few	TGTGCCAGCAGTCCTCCCGACAGGTTGTACAATGAGCAGTTCTTC	CASSPPDRLYNEQFF
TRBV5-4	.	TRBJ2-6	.	TGTGCCAGCAGCTTGTTGGACAGTGACCCCTCTGGGGCCAACGTCCTGACTTTC	CASSLLDSDPSGANVLTF
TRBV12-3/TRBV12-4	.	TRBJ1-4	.	TGTGCCAGCAGTTTAAGGGGGTCTTTTTTAGAGGGGGCTAATGAAAAACTGTTTTTT	CASSLRGSFLEGANEKLFF
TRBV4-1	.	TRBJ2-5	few	TGCGCCAGCAGCCAAGGAAGTGGGATAGAACAAGAGACCCAGTACTTC	CASSQGSGIEQETQYF
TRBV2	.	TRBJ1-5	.	TGTGCCAGCACACAGTCATTTAGCAATCAGCCCCAGCATTTT	CASTQSFSNQPQHF
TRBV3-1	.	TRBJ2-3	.	TGTGCCAGCAGCCAAGAACTCGGGTCAGATACGCAGTATTTT	CASSQELGSDTQYF
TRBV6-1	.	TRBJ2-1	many	TGTGCCAGCAGTGAACTTTTAGGGGCAGACTACAATGAGCAGTTCTTC	CASSELLGADYNEQFF
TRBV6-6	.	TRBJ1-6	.	TGTGCCAGCAGTTACTCGTGGCAGGGAAGCTCCTATAATTCACCCCTCCACTTT	CASSYSWQGSSYNSPLHF
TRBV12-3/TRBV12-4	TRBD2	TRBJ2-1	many	TGTGCCAGCAGTTCCCCGGCCGGGGGGAGCTCCTACAATGAGCAGTTCTTC	CASSSPAGGSSYNEQFF
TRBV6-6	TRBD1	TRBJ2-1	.	TGTGCCAGCGGGTGGACAGGGTCTAATGAGCAGTTCTTC	CASGWTGSNEQFF
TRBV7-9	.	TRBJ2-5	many	TGTGCCAGCAGCCCCACTCCGGGACGACAAGAGACCCAGTACTTC	CASSPTPGRQETQYF
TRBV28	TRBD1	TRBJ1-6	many	TGTGCCAGCAGTCCCGCGGGACAGGGAAATAATTCACCCCTCCACTTT	CASSPAGQGNNSPLHF
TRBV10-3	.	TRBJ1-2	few	TGTGCCACCAGAGGGGTGTCTAGGGATGGCTACACCTTC	CATRGVSRDGYTF
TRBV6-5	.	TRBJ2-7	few	TGTGCCAGCAGTTACTCTTCGGGACACCCTCCCTACGAGCAGTACTTC	CASSYSSGHPPYEQYF
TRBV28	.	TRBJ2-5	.	TGTACCAGCAGCCCCGGCAGGGGCGGACAAGAGACCCAGTACTTC	CTSSPGRGGQETQYF
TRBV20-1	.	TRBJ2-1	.	TGCAGTGCTAGCGTTCGGGGTATCTACAATGAGCAGTTCTTC	CSASVRGIYNEQFF
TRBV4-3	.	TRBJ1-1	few	TGCGCCAGCAGCCAAGATTGGTCGGCAGAACAAACTGAAGCTTTCTTT	CASSQDWSAEQTEAFF
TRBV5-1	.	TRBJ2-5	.	TGCGCCAGCAGCTTGTATTTAGCACAGAACCAAGAGACCCAGTACTTC	CASSLYLAQNQETQYF
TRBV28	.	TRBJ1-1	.	TGTGCCAGCAGCCCCCATAGGGGCTCGACTGAAGCTTTCTTT	CASSPHRGSTEAFF
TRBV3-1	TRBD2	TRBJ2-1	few	TGTGCCAGCAGCCAAGCGGGACTAGCGTTGAATGAGCAGTTCTTC	CASSQAGLALNEQFF
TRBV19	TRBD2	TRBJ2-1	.	TGTGCCAGTAGTATCCTTAGGCCAGCGGGGACCGGTGAGCAGTTCTTC	CASSILRPAGTGEQFF
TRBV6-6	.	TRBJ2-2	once	TGTGCCAGCTTCTGGACCGGGGAGCTGTTTTTT	CASFWTGELFF
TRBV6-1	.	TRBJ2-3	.	TGTGCCAGCAGTGATAGAGACCACCTGGGGACGCAGTATTTT	CASSDRDHLGTQYF
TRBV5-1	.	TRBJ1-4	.	TGCGCCAGCTCCGACAGTTCAACTAATGAAAAACTGTTTTTT	CASSDSSTNEKLFF
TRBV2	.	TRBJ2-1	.	TGTGCCAGCAGTGCCAGCTGGGACGGTCTCAATGAGCAGTTCTTC	CASSASWDGLNEQFF
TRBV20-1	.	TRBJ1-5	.	TGCAGTGCTAGAGTTCTTGATCAGCCCCAGCATTTT	CSARVLDQPQHF
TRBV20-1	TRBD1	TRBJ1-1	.	TGCAGTGCTAGGCGACAGGGTTCGGGGACTGAAGCTTTCTTT	CSARRQGSGTEAFF
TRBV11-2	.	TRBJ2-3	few	TGTGCCAGCAGCTTAGGGGCTAGCTACACAGATACGCAGTATTTT	CASSLGASYTDTQYF
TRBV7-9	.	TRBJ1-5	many	TGTGCCAGCAGCTATGGGACAACCTTTAGCAATCAGCCCCAGCATTTT	CASSYGTTFSNQPQHF
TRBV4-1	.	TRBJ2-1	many	TGCGCCAGCAGCCAGGTAACCATGACAGGGAGGGATGAGCAGTTCTTC	CASSQVTMTGRDEQFF
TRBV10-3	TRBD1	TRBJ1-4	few	TGTGCCATCAGTGAGTCGGGACAGGGGAATGAAAAACTGTTTTTT	CAISESGQGNEKLFF
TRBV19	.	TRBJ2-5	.	TGTGCCAGTAGTATAGCGGGGGCAGGAGGGGAGACCCAGTACTTC	CASSIAGAGGETQYF
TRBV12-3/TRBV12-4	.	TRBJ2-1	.	TGTGCCAGCAGTTTTTCCGCGGGGACCCACAATGAGCAGTTCTTC	CASSFSAGTHNEQFF
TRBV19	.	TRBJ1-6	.	TGTGCCAGTACCCGGGGGACAAGTAATTCACCCCTCCACTTT	CASTRGTSNSPLHF
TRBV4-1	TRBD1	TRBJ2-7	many	TGCGCCAGCAGCCAGCGGATCCGGGACAGTTCCTACGAGCAGTACTTC	CASSQRIRDSSYEQYF
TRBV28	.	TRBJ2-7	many	TGTGCCAGCAGTTTTCAAAGGGACCACGAGCAGTACTTC	CASSFQRDHEQYF
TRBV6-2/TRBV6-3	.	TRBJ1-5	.	TGTGCCACCGCGATGGGGGCCAATCAGCCCCAGCATTTT	CATAMGANQPQHF